The T cell receptor (beta chain) described here comes from a study of blood T cell repertoires in COVID-19. Study in general: T cells, B-cell-depleted T cells, or PBMCs supplied cDNA or gDNA.

While infection was still active, Seattle patients were enrolled and then followed longitudinally. As originally analysed: Amplification of reference gene primers was used by the study to estimate nucleated cell counts. Generated by immunoSEQ multiplex PCR, the TCRdb table keeps only in-frame clones and is missing some. The V and J calls and clone size were taken over from that table, and D and trimming were inferred from the DNA. In the table there are approximately 500,000 clones, about 89% of which are singletons. This clonotype originated in a woman aged 50 to 60 with COVID-19, enrolled during active disease. What was sequenced was peripheral blood.

The CDR3 coding sequence is TGTGCCAGCAGTTACCTAACTACCAATGAGCAGTTCTTC. It yields the protein CASSYLTTNEQFF. The V gene is TRBV6-6, the J gene TRBJ2-1; no reliable D call. The length of the CDR3 is 13 residues. Trimming removed 2 bases from V and 6 bases from J, with 8 bases in between. The germline V gene encodes CDR1 MNHNY and CDR2 SVGAGI (reference sequence).